The 6 T cell receptor beta chains below come from one sample, sequenced in a study of cytomegalovirus exposure and HLA in healthy donors. The primer mix had 60 Vbeta and 13 Jbeta primers. The data were produced by immunoSEQ multiplex PCR, yet TCRdb's version contains in-frame clones alone and is incomplete. Of about 220,000 clones in the sample, 65% to 85% were seen once. The specimen sequenced was PBMCs. These TCRs come from a boy aged 2 to 10 in good health and CMV-seronegative.

The chain couples TRBV15 to TRBJ2-7; D possibly corresponds to TRBD1 (6 bases). V lost 5 bases, J lost 6 bases, and 20 bases lay in between. This CDR3 comprises 15 residues. Germline V CDR1 and CDR2: LNHNV, YYDKDF (reference sequence). The CDR3 loop is CATSVDRFVNREQYF. The CDR3 bases are TGTGCCACCAGCGTCGACAGGTTTGTTAATCGCGAGCAGTACTTC.

The chain joins TRBV28 to TRBJ1-6, with D maybe TRBD1 (5 bases). The germline CDR1 and CDR2 sequences are MDHEN and SYDVKM. Deletions cut 10 bases from V and 5 bases from J, with 15 bases between. The CDR3 is made up of 14 amino acids. This chain's CDR3 is CATNRDSNNSPLHF. DNA for the CDR3: TGTGCCACCAACCGAGACAGCAATAATTCACCCCTCCACTTT.

The chain employs TRBV15 and TRBJ2-7; D possibly corresponds to TRBD2 (5 bases). Trimming cost V 3 bases and J 5 bases, with 20 bases left between them. Germline V lookup: CDR1 LNHNV, CDR2 YYDKDF (reference sequence). The CDR3 loop spans 16 amino acids. This chain's CDR3 is CATSSGFGGAANEQYF. CDR3 in DNA: TGTGCCACCAGCAGTGGATTCGGAGGAGCCGCCAACGAGCAGTACTTC.

V is TRBV7-9 and J is TRBJ2-1; no firm D call. Germline-derived CDR1 and CDR2 are SEHNR and FQNEAQ (reference sequence). Between the trimmed V and J ends, which lost 3 bases and 6 bases, there was a span of 3 bases. The CDR3 is 11 amino acids. The CDR3 DNA sequence: TGTGCCAGCAGCTTCGGCAATGAGCAGTTCTTC. Translating gives CASSFGNEQFF.

The chain couples TRBV5-5 to TRBJ1-1; 9 bases are shared with TRBD1. The CDR3 extends over 14 amino acids. Germline loops: CDR1 SGHKS, CDR2 YYEKEE (reference sequence). V gave up 3 bases and J gave up 4 bases; unmatched junction bases: 4. The CDR3 coding sequence is TGTGCCAGCAGCTCACAGGGGGCGAGCACTGAAGCTTTCTTT. It yields the protein CASSSQGASTEAFF.

The chain has TRBV7-9 and TRBJ2-5; TRBD1 matches at 9 bases. Near its end, the DNA agrees better with TRBJ2-7, so the J call may be wrong. The CDR3 runs 17 residues. Germline V gene sequence: CDR1 SEHNR, CDR2 FQNEAQ (reference sequence). The CDR3 DNA is TGTGCCAGCAGCTTGACACCCGGGACAGGGCCAGCCCACGAGCAGTACTTC. Translation gives CASSLTPGTGPAHEQYF.